This T cell receptor (beta chain) was captured in a study of CD8 T cells in Susac syndrome. Reverse transcription of roughly 0.5 to 1 ug RNA was performed with random hexamers. TCRdb reprocessed the immunoSEQ multiplex PCR reads with MiXCR, giving one entry per CDR3 protein. The data contain around 45,000 distinct CDR3 sequences, under 95% of them singletons. This clonotype was counted a single time. The sample taken for sequencing was CD8+ T cells from PBMCs. This receptor was identified in a human donor in good health.

CDR3 residues: CASSGRDRADTIYF. The DNA for the CDR3 is TGTGCCAGCAGCGGTAGGGACAGAGCGGACACCATATATTTT. The V gene is TRBV7-9, the J gene TRBJ1-3; 7 bases are a match to TRBD1. The CDR3 is 14 residues long. Germline CDR1 reads SEHNR; CDR2 reads FQNEAQ (reference sequence). The ends lost 5 bases at V and 8 bases at J; junction bases unmatched: 9.